The entry that follows covers one TCR beta chain sequence. The source of the sample is a study of blood T cell repertoires in COVID-19. Original handling: Scientists estimated how many nucleated cells there were by amplifying reference gene primers. Measured with immunoSEQ multiplex PCR; TCRdb has only the in-frame clones, and not every one. V, J and clone size were drawn from that table, and D and trimming were deduced from the DNA. The sample shows approximately 300,000 clones, roughly 90% of them seen only once. Those enrolled in Seattle joined during active infection and were followed longitudinally afterward. This CDR3 contains 12 residues. The V and J ends lost 10 bases and 4 bases, in that order; junction bases with no gene match: 6.

The origin of this receptor is a woman in her 30s with COVID-19, enrolled during active disease. Sequenced sample: peripheral blood. The chain links TRBV12-3 or TRBV12-4 to TRBJ1-2; 7 positions agree with TRBD1. In nucleotides, the CDR3 is TGTGCCACCAGGGAGGGGGCCTATGGCTACACCTTC. Its translation is CATREGAYGYTF.